This TCR beta chain was documented in a study of pediatric ulcerative colitis. As concerns this clone: The sample has other DNA sequences that encode this CDR3 too.

V was clipped by 5 bases and J by 7 bases, with 12 bases between them. The CDR3 runs 12 residues. Germline V gives CDR1 SGHTA, CDR2 FQGNSA. The table came from immunoSEQ multiplex PCR; TCRdb's copy has only in-frame clones and leaves some out. The table lists around 68,000 clones, 77% of them singletons. Sequenced material: blood. The chain links TRBV7-2 to TRBJ2-7, with a weak D call TRBD2 (5 bases). This TCR came from a boy younger than 18 with moderate ulcerative colitis. The CDR3, as DNA: TGTGCCAGCAGCCCCCCCCGGGGTGAGCAGTACTTC. Translation: CASSPPRGEQYF.